Below, one T cell receptor beta chain is given with its context. The antigen is undetermined. CDR1 is LNHNV and CDR2 is YYDKDF in the germline V gene (reference sequence). CDR3 size: 16 residues. Germline trimming cut 0 bases from V and 7 bases from J; bases unmatched to any gene: 8. The data belong to a study of blood T cells in healthy people across ages. A J-beta primer mix and a sample-barcoded 5' primer were used in a second PCR of about 6 to 12 cycles. MiXCR, applied by TCRdb to the 5' RACE reads, yields one record per CDR3 protein. Of just over 1 million distinct CDR3 sequences in the sample, 35% to 50% are singletons; the top ten hold approximately 19%. Study-wide findings and caveats: PBMCs left unsorted prevented a conclusive naive versus antigen-experienced comparison.

The TCR was taken from a woman in her fifties or sixties in good health. This chain connects TRBV15 to TRBJ1-5; 8 bases line up with TRBD1. Sequencing was done on a sample of blood. The CDR3 coding sequence is TGTGCCACCAGCAGAGATCCCACAGGGGGTGGACAGCCCCAGCATTTT. It specifies CATSRDPTGGGQPQHF.